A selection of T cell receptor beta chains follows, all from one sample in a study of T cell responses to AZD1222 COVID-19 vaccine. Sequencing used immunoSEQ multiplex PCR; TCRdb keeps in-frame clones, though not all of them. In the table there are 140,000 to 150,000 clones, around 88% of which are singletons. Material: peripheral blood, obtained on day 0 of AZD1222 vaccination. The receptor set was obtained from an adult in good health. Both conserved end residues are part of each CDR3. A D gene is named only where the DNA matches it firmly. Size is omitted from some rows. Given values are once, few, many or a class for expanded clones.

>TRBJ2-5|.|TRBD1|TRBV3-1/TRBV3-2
TGTGCCAGCAGTCGGGACAGACAAGAGACCCAGTACTTC
CASSRDRQETQYF
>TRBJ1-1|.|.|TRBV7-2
TGTGCCAGCAGCTTAGGTGGTGTGGGGATGAACACTGAAGCTTTCTTT
CASSLGGVGMNTEAFF
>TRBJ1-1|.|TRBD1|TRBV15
TGTGCCACCAGCAGAGGTACAGGACAGGGGGCAAAAACTGAAGCTTTCTTT
CATSRGTGQGAKTEAFF
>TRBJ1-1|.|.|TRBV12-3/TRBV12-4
TGTGCCAGCAGTCCCCACACTGTCACTGAAGCTTTCTTT
CASSPHTVTEAFF
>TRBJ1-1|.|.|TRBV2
TGTGCCAGCAGGGGGTACGGAGTCGTGAACACTGAAGCTTTCTTT
CASRGYGVVNTEAFF
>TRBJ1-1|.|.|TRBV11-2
TGTGCCAGCACCCTCGGCCAGGGGAGCACTGAAGCTTTCTTT
CASTLGQGSTEAFF
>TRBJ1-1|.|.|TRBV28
TGTGCCAGCAGCTCCAGGGTGACTGAAGCTTTCTTT
CASSSRVTEAFF
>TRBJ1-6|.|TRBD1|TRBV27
TGTGCCAGCAGACTAGAGGGGACAGGTAATTCACCCCTCCACTTT
CASRLEGTGNSPLHF
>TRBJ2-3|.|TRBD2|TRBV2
TGTGCCAGCAGTGAAGGAGTAGCGGGGGATACGCAGTATTTT
CASSEGVAGDTQYF
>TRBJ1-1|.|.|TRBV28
TGTGCCAGCAGAGAGCTGAACACTGAAGCTTTCTTT
CASRELNTEAFF
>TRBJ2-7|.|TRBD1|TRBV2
TGTGCCAGCAGTGGTGTTAGGGACAGAGACTACGAGCAGTACTTC
CASSGVRDRDYEQYF
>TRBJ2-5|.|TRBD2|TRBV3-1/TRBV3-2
TGTGCCAGCAGCCATCTGACCGGACTAGCGGGACCCCAAGAGACCCAGTACTTC
CASSHLTGLAGPQETQYF
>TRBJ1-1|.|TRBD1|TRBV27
TGTGCCAGCAGTTTGGACAGGGGTTCGTTGGGGAACACTGAAGCTTTCTTT
CASSLDRGSLGNTEAFF
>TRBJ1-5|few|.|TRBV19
TGTGCCAGTAGTGTACTACATCAGCCCCAGCATTTT
CASSVLHQPQHF
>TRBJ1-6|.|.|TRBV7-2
TGTGCCAGCAGCTCGCTCACCATAGGGAATTCACCCCTCCACTTT
CASSSLTIGNSPLHF
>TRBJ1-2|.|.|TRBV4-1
TGCGCCAGGACCGAGGACGGGAACTATGGCTACACCTTC
CARTEDGNYGYTF
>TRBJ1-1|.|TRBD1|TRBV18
TGTGCCAGCTCACCGCCGACAGGGGTCACTGAAGCTTTCTTT
CASSPPTGVTEAFF
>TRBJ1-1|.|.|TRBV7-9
TGTGCCAGCAGCTTTCATGCGGGGGGAGGTACTGAAGCTTTCTTT
CASSFHAGGGTEAFF
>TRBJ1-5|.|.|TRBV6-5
TGTGCCAGCAGCCCATACAAGAATCAGCCCCAGCATTTT
CASSPYKNQPQHF
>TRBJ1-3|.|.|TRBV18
TGTGCCAGCTCACCACCGGGGACGGCTGGAAACACCATATATTTT
CASSPPGTAGNTIYF
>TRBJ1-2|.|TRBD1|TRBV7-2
TGTGCCAGCAGCTTTAGGGGACAGTCCAACTATGGCTACACCTTC
CASSFRGQSNYGYTF
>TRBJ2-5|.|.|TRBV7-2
TGTGCCAGCCTCCCTCCGGACAGAGAGACCCAGTACTTC
CASLPPDRETQYF
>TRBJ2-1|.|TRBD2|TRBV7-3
TGTGCCAGCAGCTTCCGACTAGCGGGGGGGACAGATGAGCAGTTCTTC
CASSFRLAGGTDEQFF
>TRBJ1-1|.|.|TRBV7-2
TGTGCCAGCAGCTCGGAGGGGCTCTTGAACACTGAAGCTTTCTTT
CASSSEGLLNTEAFF
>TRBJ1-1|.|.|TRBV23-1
TGCGCCAGCCCGAGCCTCATAGGACACCACTACACTGAAGCTTTCTTT
CASPSLIGHHYTEAFF
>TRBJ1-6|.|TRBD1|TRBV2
TGTGCCAGTCGCCTGGGACAGGGGGCACGGTCACCCCTCCACTTT
CASRLGQGARSPLHF
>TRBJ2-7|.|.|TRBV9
TGTGCCAGCAGCGTAGCTCTCCTTTCCTACGAGCAGTACTTC
CASSVALLSYEQYF
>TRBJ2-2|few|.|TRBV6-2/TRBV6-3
TGTGCCAGCAGCCTCAGTCCCACCGGGGAGCTGTTTTTT
CASSLSPTGELFF
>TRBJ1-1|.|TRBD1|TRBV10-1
TGCGCCAGCAGTTCAGGGGGGGCTGAAGCTTTCTTT
CASSSGGAEAFF
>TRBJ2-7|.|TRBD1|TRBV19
TGTGCCAGTAGTTTGGACAGGGGACTCTCCTACGAGCAGTACTTC
CASSLDRGLSYEQYF
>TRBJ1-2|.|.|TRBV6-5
TGTGCCAGCAGTCCGACCGGGGCCTATGGCTACACCTTC
CASSPTGAYGYTF
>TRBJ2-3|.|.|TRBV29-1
TGCAGCGTTGAGGACACGGCCTACGAGAGCACAGATACGCAGTATTTT
CSVEDTAYESTDTQYF
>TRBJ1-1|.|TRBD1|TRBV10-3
TGTGCCATCAGTGATGCGACAGGGTCCCACACTGAAGCTTTCTTT
CAISDATGSHTEAFF
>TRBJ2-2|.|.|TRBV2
TGTGCCAGCAAACTCGGCGGCACCGGGGAGCTGTTTTTT
CASKLGGTGELFF
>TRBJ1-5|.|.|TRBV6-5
TGTGCCAGCAGTTACGGGGGCGCCAATCAGCCCCAGCATTTT
CASSYGGANQPQHF
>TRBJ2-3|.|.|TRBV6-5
TGTGCCAGCAGTTACTCGATACAGACTCCAGATACGCAGTATTTT
CASSYSIQTPDTQYF
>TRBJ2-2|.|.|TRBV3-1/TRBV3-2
TGTGCCAGCAGCCCCCATGGCACCGGGGAGCTGTTTTTT
CASSPHGTGELFF
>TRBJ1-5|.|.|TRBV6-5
TGTGCCAGCAGACCCGGGACGCTCAGTCCCCAGCATTTT
CASRPGTLSPQHF
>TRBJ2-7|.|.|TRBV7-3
TGTGCCAGCAGCTTAAGGCAGGGGGGGTCGGACGAGCAGTACTTC
CASSLRQGGSDEQYF
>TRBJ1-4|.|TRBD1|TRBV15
TGTGCCACCAGCAGAGGACAGGGGGTAAAGGGAAAACTGTTTTTT
CATSRGQGVKGKLFF
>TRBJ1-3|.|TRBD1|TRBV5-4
TGTGCCAGCAGCGCGGGACAGTTGGGAAACACCATATATTTT
CASSAGQLGNTIYF
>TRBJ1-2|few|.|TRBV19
TGTGCCAGTAGACAGGGTCTGGATGGCTACACCTTC
CASRQGLDGYTF
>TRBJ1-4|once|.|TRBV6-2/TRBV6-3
TGTGCCAGCAGTCGACAGCTTACTAATGAAAAACTGTTTTTT
CASSRQLTNEKLFF
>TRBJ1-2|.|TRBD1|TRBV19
TGTGCCAGTAGTGCACCCGGGACAGGGGGCTATGGCTACACCTTC
CASSAPGTGGYGYTF
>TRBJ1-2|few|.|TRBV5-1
TGCGCCAGCAGCTTTCAGGGAGTAGGAGGCTACACCTTC
CASSFQGVGGYTF
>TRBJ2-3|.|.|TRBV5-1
TGCGCCAGCAGCTTAAGCCCCCAGGGATTGGGAGCAGATACGCAGTATTTT
CASSLSPQGLGADTQYF
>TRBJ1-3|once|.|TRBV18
TGTGCCAGCTCACCACTTCCCGACAATTCTGGAAACACCATATATTTT
CASSPLPDNSGNTIYF
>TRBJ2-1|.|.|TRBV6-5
TGTGCCAGCAGATACAGGAGCTCCTACAATGAGCAGTTCTTC
CASRYRSSYNEQFF
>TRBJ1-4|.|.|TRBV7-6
TGTGCCAGCAGCTTAGTGGCCACAACTAATGAAAAACTGTTTTTT
CASSLVATTNEKLFF
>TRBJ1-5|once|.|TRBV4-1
TGCGCCAGCAGCCAAGTTTCGGGGGGTAATCAGCCCCAGCATTTT
CASSQVSGGNQPQHF
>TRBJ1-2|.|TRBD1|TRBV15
TGTGCCACCAGCAGAGAATATATACAGGGGGATGGCTACACCTTC
CATSREYIQGDGYTF
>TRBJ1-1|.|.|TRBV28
TGTGCCAGCAGTTTCGGGGGGAACACTGAAGCTTTCTTT
CASSFGGNTEAFF
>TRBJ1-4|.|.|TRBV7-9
TGTGCCAGCAGCTTCACACAGGGTCTAGGAGAAAAACTGTTTTTT
CASSFTQGLGEKLFF
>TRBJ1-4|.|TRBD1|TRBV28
TGTGCCAGCAGTGAAACCCCGACAGGGGGCCCCAGCGAAAAACTGTTTTTT
CASSETPTGGPSEKLFF